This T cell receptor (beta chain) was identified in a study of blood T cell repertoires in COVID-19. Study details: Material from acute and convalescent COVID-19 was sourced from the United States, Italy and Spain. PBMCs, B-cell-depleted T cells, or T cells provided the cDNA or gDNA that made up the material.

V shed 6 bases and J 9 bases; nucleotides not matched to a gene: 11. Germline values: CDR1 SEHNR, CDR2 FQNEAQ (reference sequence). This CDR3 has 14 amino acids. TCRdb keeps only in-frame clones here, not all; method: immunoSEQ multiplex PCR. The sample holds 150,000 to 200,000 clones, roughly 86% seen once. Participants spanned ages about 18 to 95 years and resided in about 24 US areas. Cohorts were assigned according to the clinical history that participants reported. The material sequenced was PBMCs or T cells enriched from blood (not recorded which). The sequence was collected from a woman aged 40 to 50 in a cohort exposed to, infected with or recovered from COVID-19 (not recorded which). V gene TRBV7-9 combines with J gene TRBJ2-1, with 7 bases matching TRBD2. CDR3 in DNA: TGTGCCAGCAGGGTCCCGGGAGGTCTCGGTGAGCAGTTCTTC. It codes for CASRVPGGLGEQFF. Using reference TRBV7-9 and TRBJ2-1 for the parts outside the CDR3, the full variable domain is DTGVSQNPRHKITKRGQNVTFRCDPISEHNRLYWYRQTLGQGPEFLTYFQNEAQLEKSRLLSDRFSAERPKGSFSTLEIQRTEQGDSAMYLCASRVPGGLGEQFFGPGTRLTVL.